This T cell receptor (beta chain) was profiled in a study of cytomegalovirus exposure and HLA in healthy donors. About the study: Samples from HLA-typed donors yielded 65 million to 85 million unique TCRs in an early data release.

Primers: 60 Vbeta forward and 13 Jbeta reverse. Assay: immunoSEQ multiplex PCR; the TCRdb copy retains only in-frame clones and omits some. This repertoire shows about 130,000 clones, roughly two thirds found once; its top ten account for around 1.6%. This clone was picked up one time. The clonotype was recovered from a man aged 25 to 45 in good health and CMV-seropositive. The sample comprised PBMCs.

The DNA of the CDR3 is TGTGCCAGCAGCTTGTTAGCGGGAGTGTCAGTTTCTTCCCACGAGCAGTACTTC. It encodes CASSLLAGVSVSSHEQYF. The rearrangement uses TRBV13 and TRBJ2-7; 9 bases align to TRBD2. This CDR3 comprises 18 residues. V shed 3 bases and J 5 bases; nucleotides not matched to a gene: 17. Germline assignment: CDR1 PRHDT and CDR2 FYEKMQ (reference sequence).